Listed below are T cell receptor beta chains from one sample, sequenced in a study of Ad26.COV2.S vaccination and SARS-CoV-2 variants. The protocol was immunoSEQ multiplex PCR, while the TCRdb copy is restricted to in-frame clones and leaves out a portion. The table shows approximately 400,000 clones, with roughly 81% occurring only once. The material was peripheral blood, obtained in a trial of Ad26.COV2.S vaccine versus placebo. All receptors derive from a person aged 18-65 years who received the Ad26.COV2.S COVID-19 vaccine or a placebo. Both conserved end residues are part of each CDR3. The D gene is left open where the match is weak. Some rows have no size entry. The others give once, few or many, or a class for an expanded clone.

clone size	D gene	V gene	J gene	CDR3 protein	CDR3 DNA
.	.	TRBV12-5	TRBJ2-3	CASAVTDTQYF	TGTGCTAGTGCGGTCACAGATACGCAGTATTTT
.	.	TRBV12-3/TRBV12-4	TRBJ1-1	CASSFVGNTEAFF	TGTGCCAGCAGTTTCGTTGGGAACACTGAAGCTTTCTTT
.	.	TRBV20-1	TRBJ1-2	CSARLGTGYTF	TGCAGTGCTAGGCTCGGTACAGGCTACACCTTC
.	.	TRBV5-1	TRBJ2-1	CASSLLSGSSYNEQFF	TGCGCCAGCAGCTTGCTTTCGGGGAGCTCCTACAATGAGCAGTTCTTC
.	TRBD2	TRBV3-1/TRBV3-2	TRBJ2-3	CASSQAPAGGADTQYF	TGTGCCAGCAGCCAAGCACCAGCGGGAGGGGCAGATACGCAGTATTTT
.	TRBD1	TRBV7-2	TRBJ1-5	CASSSDRADQPQHF	TGTGCCAGCAGCTCCGACAGGGCCGATCAGCCCCAGCATTTT
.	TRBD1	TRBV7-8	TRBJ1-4	CASSIYQGAGEKLFF	TGTGCCAGCAGCATATACCAGGGGGCGGGTGAAAAACTGTTTTTT
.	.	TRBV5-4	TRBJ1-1	CASSSDGNTEAFF	TGTGCCAGCAGCTCGGACGGGAACACTGAAGCTTTCTTT
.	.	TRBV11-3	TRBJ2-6	CASSLGGANVLTF	TGTGCCAGCAGCTTAGGAGGGGCCAACGTCCTGACTTTC
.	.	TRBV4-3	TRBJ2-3	CASSQAGWGRQLDTQYF	TGCGCCAGCAGCCAGGCCGGGTGGGGTCGGCAGTTAGATACGCAGTATTTT
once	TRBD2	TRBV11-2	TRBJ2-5	CASRATSGRRETQYF	TGTGCCAGCAGGGCCACTAGCGGGAGGAGGGAGACCCAGTACTTC
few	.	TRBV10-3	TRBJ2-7	CAISETSSYEQYF	TGTGCCATCAGTGAGACTAGCTCCTACGAGCAGTACTTC
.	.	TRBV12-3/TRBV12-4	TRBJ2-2	CASTVSGELFF	TGTGCCAGCACCGTCTCCGGGGAGCTGTTTTTT
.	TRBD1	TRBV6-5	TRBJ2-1	CAGSSGQGLLNEQFF	TGTGCCGGTAGTTCGGGACAGGGTCTTCTCAATGAGCAGTTCTTC
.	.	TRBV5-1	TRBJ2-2	CASSLGNTGELFF	TGCGCCAGCAGCTTAGGGAACACCGGGGAGCTGTTTTTT
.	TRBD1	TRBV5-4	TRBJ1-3	CASSLRDRAGNTIYF	TGTGCCAGCAGCTTGCGGGACAGGGCTGGAAACACCATATATTTT
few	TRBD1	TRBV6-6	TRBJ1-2	CASSSGQGWGYTF	TGTGCCAGCAGTTCCGGACAGGGATGGGGCTACACCTTC
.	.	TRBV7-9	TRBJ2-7	CASSLVSPGTNYEQYF	TGTGCCAGCAGCTTAGTTTCTCCCGGGACCAACTACGAGCAGTACTTC
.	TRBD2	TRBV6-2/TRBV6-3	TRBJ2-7	CASSNSGRIYEQYF	TGTGCCAGCAGTAATAGCGGGAGGATTTACGAGCAGTACTTC
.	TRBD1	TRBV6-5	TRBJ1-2	CASSRQGYYGYTF	TGTGCCAGCAGTCGACAGGGGTACTATGGCTACACCTTC
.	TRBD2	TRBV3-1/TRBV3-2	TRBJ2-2	CGQEAGRDGELFF	TGTGGACAAGAGGCGGGGAGGGACGGGGAGCTGTTTTTT
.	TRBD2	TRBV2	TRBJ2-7	CASSEGLAGRHEQYF	TGTGCCAGCAGTGAGGGACTAGCGGGACGTCACGAGCAGTACTTC
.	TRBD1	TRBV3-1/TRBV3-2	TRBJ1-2	CASSPWGTGGTMGYGYTF	TGTGCCAGCAGCCCCTGGGGGACAGGGGGTACTATGGGCTATGGCTACACCTTC
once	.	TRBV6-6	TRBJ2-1	CASSYRRLVLEQFF	TGTGCCAGCAGTTACCGCCGGCTAGTGCTTGAGCAGTTCTTC
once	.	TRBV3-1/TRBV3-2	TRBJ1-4	CASSQTRTNEKLFF	TGTGCCAGCAGCCAGACAAGGACTAATGAAAAACTGTTTTTT
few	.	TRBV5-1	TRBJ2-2	CASRHPGVHTGELFF	TGCGCCAGCAGGCACCCAGGGGTTCACACCGGGGAGCTGTTTTTT
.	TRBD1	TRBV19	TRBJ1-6	CASTPPGQVNSPLHF	TGTGCCAGTACACCACCGGGACAGGTTAATTCACCCCTCCACTTT
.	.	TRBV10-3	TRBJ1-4	CAISDPGVSVGEKLFF	TGTGCCATCAGTGATCCAGGGGTGTCGGTTGGTGAAAAACTGTTTTTT
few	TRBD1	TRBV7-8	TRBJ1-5	CASGQGTGAQPQHF	TGTGCGAGTGGGCAGGGGACAGGGGCTCAGCCCCAGCATTTT
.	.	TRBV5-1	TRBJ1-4	CASSLYSTPNEKLFF	TGCGCCAGCAGCTTGTATTCTACCCCTAATGAAAAACTGTTTTTT
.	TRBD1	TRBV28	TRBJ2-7	CASSPVGQGAGYEQYF	TGTGCCAGCAGTCCCGTCGGACAGGGGGCGGGTTACGAGCAGTACTTC
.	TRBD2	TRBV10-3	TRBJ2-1	CAIRGGTTYNEQFF	TGTGCCATCAGAGGAGGGACTACTTACAATGAGCAGTTCTTC
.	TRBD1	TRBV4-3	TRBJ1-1	CASSPGQGWTEAFF	TGCGCCAGCAGCCCGGGACAGGGATGGACTGAAGCTTTCTTT
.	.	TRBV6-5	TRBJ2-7	CASSYYSAGAYEQYF	TGTGCCAGCAGTTACTACAGCGCTGGGGCCTACGAGCAGTACTTC
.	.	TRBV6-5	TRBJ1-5	CASSYPDSHNQPQHF	TGTGCCAGCAGTTACCCGGACAGTCACAATCAGCCCCAGCATTTT
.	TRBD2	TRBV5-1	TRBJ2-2	CASRASGITGELFF	TGCGCCAGCAGGGCTAGCGGTATCACCGGGGAGCTGTTTTTT
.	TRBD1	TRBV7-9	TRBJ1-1	CASSPPATGVDTEAFF	TGTGCCAGCAGCCCTCCCGCGACAGGGGTTGACACTGAAGCTTTCTTT
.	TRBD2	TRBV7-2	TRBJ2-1	CASSPQSSGGAWNEQFF	TGTGCCAGCAGCCCCCAATCTAGCGGGGGGGCCTGGAATGAGCAGTTCTTC
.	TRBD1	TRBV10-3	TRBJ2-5	CAISVRTGTGGRVETQYF	TGTGCCATCAGTGTCCGGACAGGGACAGGAGGTCGGGTAGAGACCCAGTACTTC
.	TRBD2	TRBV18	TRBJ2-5	CASSLAGGLLETQYF	TGTGCCAGCTCACTCGCGGGGGGACTTTTGGAGACCCAGTACTTC
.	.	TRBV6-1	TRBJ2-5	CASSDAKETQYF	TGTGCCAGCAGTGACGCCAAAGAGACCCAGTACTTC
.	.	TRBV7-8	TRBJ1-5	CASSLARELNQPQHF	TGTGCCAGCAGCTTAGCGCGGGAGCTCAATCAGCCCCAGCATTTT
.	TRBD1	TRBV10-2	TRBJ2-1	CASSEWTGVPLGGSGEQFF	TGCGCCAGCAGTGAGTGGACAGGGGTCCCCCTAGGTGGGAGTGGAGAGCAGTTCTTC
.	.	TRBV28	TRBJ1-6	CASSPGRTENGYNSPLHF	TGTGCCAGCAGTCCGGGCCGCACGGAAAATGGGTATAATTCACCCCTCCACTTT
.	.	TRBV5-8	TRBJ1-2	CASSLKVGGYTF	TGTGCCAGCAGTCTGAAAGTCGGTGGCTACACCTTC
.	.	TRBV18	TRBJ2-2	CASSPRSANTGELFF	TGTGCCAGCTCACCACGATCGGCGAACACCGGGGAGCTGTTTTTT
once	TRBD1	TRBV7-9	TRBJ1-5	CASSRGTGGHQPQHF	TGTGCCAGCAGCCGGGGGACAGGGGGGCATCAGCCCCAGCATTTT
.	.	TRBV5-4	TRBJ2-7	CASSLGARGSSYEQYF	TGTGCCAGCAGCTTGGGGGCCAGGGGAAGCTCCTACGAGCAGTACTTC
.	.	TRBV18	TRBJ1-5	CASSHERQPQHF	TGTGCCAGCTCACACGAACGGCAGCCCCAGCATTTT
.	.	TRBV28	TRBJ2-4	CASSSSSVAKNIQYF	TGTGCCAGCAGTTCTTCCTCTGTAGCCAAAAACATTCAGTACTTC
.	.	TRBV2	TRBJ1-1	CASVQIINTEAFF	TGTGCCAGCGTCCAGATTATAAACACTGAAGCTTTCTTT
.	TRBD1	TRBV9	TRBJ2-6	CASSVVLGTGGNWDSGANVLTF	TGTGCCAGCAGCGTAGTATTGGGGACAGGGGGTAACTGGGACTCTGGGGCCAACGTCCTGACTTTC